This T cell receptor (beta chain) was sequenced in a study of tumor-infiltrating lymphocytes in primary liver carcinoma. Study context: Patients, male and female, were 30 to 69 years old.

Production of TCR beta cDNA used around 500 ng total RNA together with a constant-region primer. Construction of TCR beta libraries relied on three successive nested multiplex PCR rounds employing slightly modified ARM-PCR. Rounds one and two of PCR, each of 10 cycles, were primed with TRBV1-TRBV30 forward primers and a C-beta reverse primer. MiXCR was run by TCRdb on the multiplex PCR reads, yielding one entry per CDR3 protein. This table has about 190,000 distinct CDR3 sequences, around four fifths appearing once. Extraction of RNA together with DNA used roughly 20-33 mg of unsorted bulk tissue. Surgical resection treated primary liver carcinoma in the patients. Sampling was performed at five separate regions of each tumor. The V gene lost 0 bases and the J gene lost 12 bases, with 25 bases spanning the gap. Germline values: CDR1 SGHAT, CDR2 FQNNGV. This CDR3 is built from 17 residues. Study-level results: Blood fell significantly below tumors in its top-250-clone fraction (p = 0.039).

For this clonotype: Its matching antigen is unknown.

Sequencing used tumor tissue from primary liver carcinoma. V is TRBV11-2 and J is TRBJ2-3; D possibly corresponds to TRBD2 (6 bases). The receptor's source is a man aged 35 to 55 with primary liver carcinoma and hepatitis B virus infection. CDR3 residues: CASSLDPGEASTDAQYF. The CDR3 DNA is TGTGCCAGCAGCTTAGATCCGGGGGAGGCTAGCACAGATGCACAGTATTTT.